The sequence of this T cell receptor beta chain was determined in a study of T-cell memory formation after mild COVID-19. CDR3 length: 14 residues. The germline V gene encodes CDR1 MNHEY and CDR2 SVGAGI. The V gene end was trimmed by 6 bases and the J gene end by 4 bases; junction bases not matched to a gene: 7. TCRdb redid the calling of the 5' RACE reads with MiXCR, one entry per CDR3 protein. The profile covers 210,000 or so distinct CDR3 sequences, with 27% appearing a single time and approximately 10% taken by the ten largest. The chain carries TRBV6-5 and TRBJ2-3; 7 bases fit TRBD2. The TCR was taken from an adult woman who had mild COVID-19 (a few samples of this study predate the infection). Cell type and time point are not known. Sequencing was performed on PBMCs or a T cell subset sorted from them (not recorded which). The chain's CDR3 is CASRPPGRADTQYF. The CDR3 region has the DNA TGTGCCAGCAGACCCCCAGGGAGGGCAGATACGCAGTATTTT.